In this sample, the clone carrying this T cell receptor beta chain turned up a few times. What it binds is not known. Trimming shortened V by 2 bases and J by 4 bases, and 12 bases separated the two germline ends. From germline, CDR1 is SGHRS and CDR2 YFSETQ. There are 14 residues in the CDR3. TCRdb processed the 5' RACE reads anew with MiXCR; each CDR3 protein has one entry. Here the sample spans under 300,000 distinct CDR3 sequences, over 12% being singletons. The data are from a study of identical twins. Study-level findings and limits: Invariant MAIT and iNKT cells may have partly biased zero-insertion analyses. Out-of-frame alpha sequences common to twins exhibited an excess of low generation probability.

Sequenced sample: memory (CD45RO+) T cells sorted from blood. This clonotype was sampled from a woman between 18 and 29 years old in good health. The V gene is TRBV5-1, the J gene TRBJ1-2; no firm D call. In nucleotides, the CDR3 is TGCGCCAGCAGCTTCTCGGACGGGATCTATGGCTACACCTTC. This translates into CASSFSDGIYGYTF.